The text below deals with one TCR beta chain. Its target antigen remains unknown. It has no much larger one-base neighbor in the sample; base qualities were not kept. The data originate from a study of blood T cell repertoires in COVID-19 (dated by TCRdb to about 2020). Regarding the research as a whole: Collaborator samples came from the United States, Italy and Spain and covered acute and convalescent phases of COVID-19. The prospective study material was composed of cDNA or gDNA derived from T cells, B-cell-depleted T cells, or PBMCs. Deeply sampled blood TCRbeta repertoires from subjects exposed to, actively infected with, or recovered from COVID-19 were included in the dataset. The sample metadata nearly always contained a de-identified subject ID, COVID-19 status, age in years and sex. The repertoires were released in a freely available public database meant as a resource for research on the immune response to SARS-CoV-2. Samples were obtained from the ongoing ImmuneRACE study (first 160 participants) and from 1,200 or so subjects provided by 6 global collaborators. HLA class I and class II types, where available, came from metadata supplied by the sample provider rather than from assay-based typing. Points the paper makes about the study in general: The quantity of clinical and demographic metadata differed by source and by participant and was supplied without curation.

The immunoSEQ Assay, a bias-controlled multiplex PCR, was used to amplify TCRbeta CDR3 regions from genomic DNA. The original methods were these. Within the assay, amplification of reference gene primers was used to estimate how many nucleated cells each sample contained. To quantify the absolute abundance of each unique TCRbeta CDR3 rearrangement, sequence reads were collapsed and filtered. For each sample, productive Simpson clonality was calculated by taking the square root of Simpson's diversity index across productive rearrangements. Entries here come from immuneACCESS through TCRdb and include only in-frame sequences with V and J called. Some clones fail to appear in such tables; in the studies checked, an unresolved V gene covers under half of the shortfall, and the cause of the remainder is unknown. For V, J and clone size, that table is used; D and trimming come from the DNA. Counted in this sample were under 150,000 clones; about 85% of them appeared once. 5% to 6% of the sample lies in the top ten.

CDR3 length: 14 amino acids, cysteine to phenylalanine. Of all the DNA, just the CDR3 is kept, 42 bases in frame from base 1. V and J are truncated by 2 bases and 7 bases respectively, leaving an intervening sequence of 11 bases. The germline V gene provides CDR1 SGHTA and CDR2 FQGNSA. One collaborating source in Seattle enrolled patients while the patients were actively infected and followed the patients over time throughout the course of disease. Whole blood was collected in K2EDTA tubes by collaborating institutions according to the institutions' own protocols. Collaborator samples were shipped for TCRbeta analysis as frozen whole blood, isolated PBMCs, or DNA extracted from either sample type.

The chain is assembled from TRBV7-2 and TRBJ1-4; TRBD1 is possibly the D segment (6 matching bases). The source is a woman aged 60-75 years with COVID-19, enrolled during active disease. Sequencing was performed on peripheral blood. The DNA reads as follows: TGTGCCAGCAGCTTAAAACGGACAGTTGAAAAACTGTTTTTT. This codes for CASSLKRTVEKLFF.